Sequencing of this T cell receptor beta chain was carried out in a study of regulatory T cells in long-lasting Graves disease. Stated time point: newly diagnosed GD, antithyroid drugs for less than 3 months. Construction of the TCR library relied on RNA isolated from PBMCs. Germline values: CDR1 DFQATT, CDR2 SNEGSKA (reference sequence). Trimming removed 6 bases at V and 1 base at J, with 19 bases between. This CDR3 has 16 residues. Investigators prepared the TCR beta libraries by applying iRepertoire HTBI primers and Arm-PCR of CDR3 regions. Via MiXCR, TCRdb re-called the multiplex PCR reads, giving one row per CDR3 protein. The data show around 500,000 distinct CDR3 sequences, approximately 13% seen once. The same specimen was also included in a second study, on T cells in Graves' hyperthyroidism and ophthalmopathy. As reported in that work: The study left out patients who had uncontrolled infection, other autoimmune disease, pregnancy or lactation.

The rearrangement uses TRBV20-1 and TRBJ1-5; TRBD1 is a possible D gene (5 bases). The receptor was isolated from a man aged 25-45 years with Graves disease. Source: peripheral blood mononuclear cells (PBMCs), taken at new diagnosis, from a patient treated with antithyroid drugs. Here the CDR3 reads CSAPQWGLSSNQPQHF. The CDR3 nucleotides read TGCAGTGCGCCCCAGTGGGGGTTATCGAGCAATCAGCCCCAGCATTTT.